This T cell receptor beta chain was retrieved from a study of T cells in Graves' hyperthyroidism and ophthalmopathy (dated by TCRdb to between 2018 and 2020). General notes on the study: Peripheral blood samples were taken at the time of initial diagnosis, prior to any treatment. To identify distinguishing TCR V-J signatures, a discovery cohort of roughly 100 patients was used, comprising some 45 with Graves' ophthalmopathy and some 57 with stable Graves' hyperthyroidism. Whether ophthalmopathy could be predicted prospectively was tested in an independent validation cohort made up of some 20 hyperthyroidism patients plus 17 patients who later progressed to ophthalmopathy. The 100 or so discovery patients were divided at random into training and test sets in a 7:3 ratio. Thyroid tissue and blood T-cell repertoires from about six Graves' hyperthyroidism patients were also compared in the study. Once sampling was done, hyperthyroidism patients were given methimazole at a starting dose of 30 mg daily, whereas ophthalmopathy patients were given high-dose intravenous methylprednisolone. The paper reports TCR Vbeta CDR3 sequencing of over 130 peripheral blood samples: over 40 ophthalmopathy, 70 to 85 hyperthyroidism and some 17 progressor patients.

As encoded in the germline V gene, CDR1 is MDHEN while CDR2 is SYDVKM. The CDR3 has 13 amino acids, counting the end cysteine and phenylalanine. The DNA shown is the 39-base CDR3, in frame from base 1. V lost 5 bases and J lost 9 bases; the stretch between them is 11 bases long. Hyperthyroidism patients were newly diagnosed, had a disease duration of under 2 months, and were aged 18 to 65 years. The study excluded patients with uncontrolled infections, other autoimmune diseases, pregnancy or lactation. Diagnoses were based on clinical symptoms, serum thyroxine and TRAb, thyroid ultrasound and orbital computed tomography. Blood from progressor patients was collected at the time of first diagnosis with hyperthyroidism, before any ophthalmopathy symptoms had appeared. Ficoll-Paque density gradient centrifugation was used to isolate PBMCs from around 9.1 ml of fresh peripheral blood. Patients classed as progressors first received a Graves' hyperthyroidism diagnosis and then went on to develop ophthalmopathy during follow-up. Total RNA was extracted using Trizol reagent, and RNA quality was assessed on an Agilent 2100 Bioanalyzer.

This clonotype was observed at least ten times. Its antigen is still unknown. One base away there is no much larger clone; base qualities are not given. The TCR beta CDR3 regions were amplified from the RNA transcripts. A first-round RT-PCR of the TCR CDR3 used the HTBI primer set with the Qiagen OneStep RT-PCR kit. Libraries were constructed in a second round of multiplex PCR, after which size selection and purification were carried out. The libraries were sequenced on an Illumina HiSeq2000 using paired-end 100 bp reads. Under the source paper's analysis protocol: Raw data were processed with SOAPnuke, discarding reads with adapters, uncalled bases, mean Phred below 15, or no exact constant-primer or identifier match. High-quality paired reads were merged with COPE v1.2.5, and unique nucleotide sequences were defined as clonotypes. Clonotypes were aligned to IMGT TRBV, TRBD and TRBJ reference segments using MiTCR v1.1. Only V-J combinations with frequency above 0.0001, covering approximately 99% of repertoires, were analysed. The TCS score was defined as F50 (clonal expansion) divided by E x V (chaos), with BLOSUM62-based TCRdist calculated between CDR3 peptides within each V-J. Welch's t-statistics and random forest reduced roughly 540 V-J features to some 14, which were used in a naive Bayes classifier (R e1071). TCRdb's own reprocessing of the public reads used fastp at Q25 and MiXCR and kept productive beta chains. Rows are combined by CDR3 protein, so each entry shows the most common genes and DNA. Clone size and V and J calls follow TCRdb, not the original study. The sample data list around 250,000 distinct CDR3 sequences, and roughly 15% of these were observed just once. The top ten clonotypes cover roughly 13% of the sample.

Overall study results and their limits: In validation, the model predicted progression to ophthalmopathy a median of 6.5 months before onset, with over 60% sensitivity and 72.22% specificity. Most expanded thyroid clonotypes (frequency above 0.001) were also found in blood, which suggests that blood repertoires may mirror thyroid immune responses. A model built on a 13 V-J signature distinguished ophthalmopathy from stable hyperthyroidism, reaching over 85% sensitivity and 81% to 83% specificity in cross-validation and 80%/75% in testing. No statistical method was used to set the sample size in advance, and investigators knew the group allocation.

The rearranged segments are TRBV28 and TRBJ1-6; a confident D gene designation cannot be given. The TCR comes from a woman in her 40s with Graves' hyperthyroidism that later progressed to Graves' ophthalmopathy. Sequencing was performed on blood. The CDR3 region reads CASSPGISSPLHF. In nucleotide form, the sequence is TGTGCCAGCAGTCCCGGCATTAGTTCACCCCTCCACTTT.